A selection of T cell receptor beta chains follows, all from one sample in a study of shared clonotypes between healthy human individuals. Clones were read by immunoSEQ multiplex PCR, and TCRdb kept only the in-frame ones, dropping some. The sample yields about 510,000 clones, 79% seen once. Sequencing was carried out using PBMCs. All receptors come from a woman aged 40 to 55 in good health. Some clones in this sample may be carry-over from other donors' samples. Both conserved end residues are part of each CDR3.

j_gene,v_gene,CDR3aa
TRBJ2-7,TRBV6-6,CASRRDQTYEQYF
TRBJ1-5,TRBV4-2,CASADANQPQHF
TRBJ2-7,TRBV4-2,CASSPRAGDSSYEQYF
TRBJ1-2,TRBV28,CASSLSGYGYTF
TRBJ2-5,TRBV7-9,CASSLMQGQETQYF
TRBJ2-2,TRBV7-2,CASSFIAGGPGELFF
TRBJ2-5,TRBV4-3,CASSQDLRRAEQETQYF
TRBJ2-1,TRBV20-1,CSANYNEQFF
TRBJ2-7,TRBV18,CASSPPTSFEQYF
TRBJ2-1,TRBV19,CATAGLAGGLYEQFF